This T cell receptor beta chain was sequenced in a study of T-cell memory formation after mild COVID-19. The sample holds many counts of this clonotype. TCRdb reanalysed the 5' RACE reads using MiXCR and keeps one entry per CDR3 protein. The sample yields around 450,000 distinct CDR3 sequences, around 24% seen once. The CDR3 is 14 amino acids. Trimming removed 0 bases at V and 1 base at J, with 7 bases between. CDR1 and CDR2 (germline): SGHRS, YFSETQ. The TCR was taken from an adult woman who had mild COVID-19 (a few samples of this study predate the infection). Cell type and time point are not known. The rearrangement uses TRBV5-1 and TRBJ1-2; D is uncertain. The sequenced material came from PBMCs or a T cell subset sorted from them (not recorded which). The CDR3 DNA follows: TGCGCCAGCAGCTTGGTCGGCATTAACTATGGCTACACCTTC. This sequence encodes CASSLVGINYGYTF.